A selection of T cell receptor beta chains follows, all from one sample in a study of PD-L1 blockade in urothelial cancer. Profiling relied on immunoSEQ multiplex PCR, and the TCRdb table lists in-frame clones only, not all of them. Of tens of thousands of clones in the sample, approximately 83% were seen once. The sequencing here drew on PBMCs, taken around atezolizumab (anti-PD-L1) treatment. These receptor sequences come from a man between 60 and 75 years old with urothelial cancer. The CDR3 runs from the conserved cysteine through the conserved F or W. The order of the fields is V gene, D gene, CDR3 protein. D genes are given only for firm matches.

TRBV2,-,CASRGTGTSSSYEQYF
TRBV19,-,CASSVIMRNAVEAKNIQYF
TRBV7-9,-,CASSLAYRTDYGYTF
TRBV18,TRBD1,CASSPTQGANQPQHF
TRBV5-1,TRBD1,CASSAGQGGNQPQHF
TRBV30,-,CAWSQAGPAVGGELFF
TRBV7-3,TRBD1,CASSGTGHYGYTF
TRBV7-3,TRBD2,CASSPRLAGADTQYF
TRBV28,-,CASSSGLGPIYF
TRBV6-5,TRBD1,CASKETGVSYEQYF
TRBV5-1,-,CASSDPRDTPPEAFF
TRBV7-2,TRBD1,CASSFSPGQGYEQYF
TRBV13,-,CASSLSGDGYTF
TRBV7-9,-,CASSLTNLFSNEKLFF
TRBV4-2,-,CASSQEGRRGVDGYTF
TRBV7-9,-,CASSRSVSRYEQYF
TRBV5-1,-,CASSSSQGSEGYTF
TRBV9,-,CASSAVGAGTGNTIYF
TRBV30,-,CAWSVVLAGGELFF
TRBV5-1,-,CASSLVAGPSYEQYF
TRBV19,-,CASTFDWLGEAFF
TRBV19,-,CATTLIQGFGEAFF
TRBV28,TRBD1,CASSFGDRSYEQYF
TRBV5-1,-,CASTVRGQKSTEAFF
TRBV28,TRBD1,CASNGGSKGAEEQYF
TRBV7-6,-,CASPTPGGYEQYF
TRBV5-1,TRBD2,CASSLVSGRAAVRSDEQFF
TRBV30,TRBD1,CAWARDSEQFF
TRBV7-2,TRBD2,CASSLFLAEVTGELFF
TRBV27,-,CASSSTSLAEQYF
TRBV19,-,CASSTKNRAAAFF
TRBV7-2,-,CASSPPWQGVSETQYF
TRBV5-1,TRBD2,CASSLVGSGSLADTQYF
TRBV29-1,TRBD1,CSVDRGQDTQYF
TRBV2,TRBD1,CASSADRGQVQPQHF
TRBV5-1,-,CASSTDSDQPQHF
TRBV18,-,CASSIGEVNQPQHF
TRBV5-3,TRBD1,CARSYNRGHTDTQYF
TRBV6-5,TRBD2,CASSIAGGIDTQYF
TRBV19,-,CASSIQALDTEAFF
TRBV19,TRBD2,CASSSKAGWSAELFF
TRBV2,-,CASSAVQETQYF
TRBV30,TRBD1,CAWSKDRGGETQYF
TRBV4-1,TRBD2,CASSPPWTSVSYEQYF
TRBV6-5,-,CAAKAGQTEGDTQYF
TRBV7-2,TRBD2,CASSPEGLAGRPYEQYF
TRBV5-4,-,CASSSGLPPNEQFF
TRBV10-2,-,CASSGWSEGTQETQYF
TRBV9,-,CASSVVPGSMNTEAFF
TRBV9,TRBD1,CASSVTGQGREAFF
TRBV7-3,TRBD1,CASSPTGGNTEAFF
TRBV5-1,TRBD1,CASSLEGQISGNTIYF